Each of the 31 T cell receptor beta chains below was sequenced from the same sample in a study of human T cells and chemical hapten exposure. TCRdb passed the RACE reads through MiXCR, listing each CDR3 protein once. The sample contains 75,000 to 100,000 distinct CDR3 sequences, about 9.3% of which appear only once. Sample time point: patch test 2, 6 weeks after DPC sensitization. As to treatment: therapeutic diphenylcyclopropenone sensitization with weekly scalp DPC. Sequenced here: whole blood, sampled in connection with sensitization to the hapten diphenylcyclopropenone (DPC). The receptors here all came from a woman aged 40 to 49 with alopecia areata. Some clones in this sample may be carry-over from other donors' samples.

About this clonotype itself: A read error is possible here, since a much larger clone lies one base away. The CDR3, as DNA: TGTGCCAGCAGCTTAGCGGGATTCTGCGAGCAGTACTTC. Its protein product is CASSLAGFCEQYF. The chain uses TRBV5-4 and TRBJ2-7, with 7 positions matching TRBD2. The germline gives CDR1 SGHNT, CDR2 YYREEE (reference sequence). The CDR3 is 13 residues long. The V segment lost 2 bases and the J segment 6 bases; nucleotides outside the gene matches: 5.

A note on this clonotype: A much larger clone lies one base from this, so it may be a read error. This chain connects TRBV20-1 to TRBJ1-5, with a weak D call TRBD1 (6 bases). Germline-derived CDR1 and CDR2 are DFQATT and SNEGSKA (reference sequence). The CDR3 sequence is 15 residues long. The V gene lost 7 bases and the J gene lost 5 bases, with 21 bases spanning the gap. The DNA for the CDR3 is TGCAGTGTCGCCGGGTCTGGGGGCTACCATCAGCCCCAGCATTTT. It codes for CSVAGSGGYHQPQHF.

This clonotype was detected ten times or more. This chain joins TRBV6-2 or TRBV6-3 and TRBJ2-1; TRBD2 might be the D (7 bases). This CDR3 is built from 18 residues. V dropped 10 bases and J dropped 0 bases, with 25 bases sitting between them. Germline CDR1 and CDR2: MNHEY and SVGEGT. This CDR3 is CATNRGRLAVSSYNEQFF. DNA of the CDR3: TGTGCCACCAATCGGGGGCGGCTAGCGGTTAGCTCCTACAATGAGCAGTTCTTC.

Notes on this clonotype: The germline gene is not matched at one end of the junction; a read error may be the cause. J is TRBJ2-7 and V is TRBV20-1; the D is unclear. The length of the CDR3 is 13 residues. Germline loops: CDR1 DFQATT, CDR2 SNEGSKA (reference sequence). This CDR3 reads CSAGDKSQGEQYF. The CDR3 nucleotides read TGCAGTGCTGGAGACAAATCCCAAGGCGAGCAGTACTTC.

This clonotype has more than one count but fewer than ten. The J gene is TRBJ2-1, the V gene TRBV13; no clear D. Per germline, CDR1 PRHDT and CDR2 FYEKMQ (reference sequence). Trimming cost V 5 bases and J 4 bases, with 15 bases left between them. The CDR3 consists of 15 residues. CDR3 sequence: CASSQSSGIYNEQFF. CDR3 coding DNA: TGTGCCAGCAGCCAATCCTCAGGAATATACAATGAGCAGTTCTTC.

This clonotype was recorded a few times. The chain uses TRBV20-1 and TRBJ2-5; 10 bases map to TRBD2. Germline lookup yields CDR1 DFQATT and CDR2 SNEGSKA (reference sequence). This CDR3 region has 15 residues. V gave up 3 bases and J gave up 5 bases; unmatched junction bases: 9. In DNA, the CDR3 is TGCAGTGCTAGGGATCCCGGGACTAGCGCCGAGACCCAGTACTTC. Residues: CSARDPGTSAETQYF.

The chain's CDR3 is CSAGGGGWTGSNYNEQFF. DNA of the CDR3: TGCAGTGCTGGAGGGGGAGGATGGACAGGATCCAACTACAATGAGCAGTTCTTC. This sequence joins TRBV20-1 and TRBJ2-1; possibly TRBD1 for D (7 bases). With 5 bases removed from V and 3 bases from J, the gap between germline ends came to 26 bases. This CDR3 contains 18 residues. CDR1 is DFQATT and CDR2 is SNEGSKA in the germline V gene (reference sequence).

The V gene is TRBV20-1, the J gene TRBJ2-1, with 7 bases matching TRBD1. CDR1 is DFQATT and CDR2 is SNEGSKA in the germline V gene (reference sequence). V lost 4 bases, J lost 6 bases, and 6 bases stayed unmatched. The CDR3 is made up of 13 amino acids. CDR3 loop: CSAIRQGTNEQFF. CDR3 nucleotide sequence: TGCAGTGCTATCCGACAGGGCACCAATGAGCAGTTCTTC.

This rearrangement joins TRBV4-1 to TRBJ2-7; 8 nucleotides agree with TRBD2. The CDR3 has 13 amino acids. The J segment lost 3 bases and the V segment lost 4 bases, leaving 2 bases of the junction unmatched. Germline-derived CDR1 and CDR2 are MGHRA and YSYEKL. The CDR3 sequence: CASSRGTSYEQYF. The DNA of the CDR3 is TGCGCCAGCAGCCGAGGGACTAGCTACGAGCAGTACTTC.

The genes are TRBV19 and TRBJ1-5; D is undetermined. Trimming took 7 bases from V and 3 from J, leaving 10 bases between them. The germline gives CDR1 LNHDA, CDR2 SQIVND (reference sequence). The CDR3 length is 13 residues. The CDR3 coding sequence is TGTGCCAGTAACCTCCGGATCAATCAGCCCCAGCATTTT. Residues: CASNLRINQPQHF.

This clonotype was seen ten or more times. The gene calls are TRBV6-6 and TRBJ1-5; 7 nucleotides align to TRBD1. The V gene end was trimmed by 2 bases and the J gene end by 3 bases; junction bases not matched to a gene: 10. Germline assignment: CDR1 MNHNY and CDR2 SVGAGI (reference sequence). The CDR3 runs to 17 residues. The CDR3 region is CASSYGPTGFDNQPQHF. The CDR3, as DNA: TGTGCCAGCAGTTACGGCCCGACAGGGTTTGACAATCAGCCCCAGCATTTT.

This chain uses TRBV28 with TRBJ1-2; 7 positions agree with TRBD1. V trimming: 4 bases; J trimming: 5 bases; junction bases outside the gene matches: 13. The CDR3 has 16 amino acids. The V gene's germline CDR1 is MDHEN and CDR2 SYDVKM. CDR3 region: CASSSFPGTAEYGYTF. DNA of the CDR3: TGTGCCAGCAGTTCTTTCCCGGGGACAGCCGAATATGGCTACACCTTC.

DNA of the CDR3: TGTGCCAGTCAGACAGGGGCCTACGAGCAGTACTTC. Translating gives CASQTGAYEQYF. The chain joins TRBV2 to TRBJ2-7; TRBD1 agrees at 8 bases. Germline CDR1 is SNHLY and CDR2 is FYNNEI. Trimming took 9 bases from V and 2 from J; bases not matched to a gene: 3. The CDR3 loop spans 12 amino acids.

The rearrangement joins TRBV28 to TRBJ2-2; D may match TRBD1 or TRBD2 (6 bases each). CDR1 MDHEN and CDR2 SYDVKM come from the germline V gene. The length of the CDR3 is 15 residues. V shed 5 bases and J shed 3 bases, with 13 bases lying between them. The CDR3 sequence: CASSANREDTGELFF. CDR3 DNA: TGTGCCAGCAGTGCAAACAGGGAGGACACCGGGGAGCTGTTTTTT.

The V call is TRBV2, the J call TRBJ1-5; D remains ambiguous. V was cut by 2 bases and J by 9 bases, with 14 bases left in between. This CDR3 comprises 14 residues. In germline, CDR1 is SNHLY, CDR2 FYNNEI. The CDR3 bases are TGTGCCAGCAGTGAATACGGGGTCCAGCGGCCCCAGCATTTT. It is translated as CASSEYGVQRPQHF.

This clonotype has just a few counts. The gene calls are TRBV20-1 and TRBJ2-7, with 8 bases lining up with TRBD2. CDR1 and CDR2 (germline): DFQATT, SNEGSKA (reference sequence). The CDR3 has 14 residues. The CDR3 loop reads CSTFSGGNSYEQYF. CDR3 nucleotide sequence: TGCAGCACCTTCAGCGGGGGAAACTCCTACGAGCAGTACTTC.

This clonotype was observed a handful of times. The chain combines TRBV15 with TRBJ2-1; TRBD2 agrees at 8 bases. From germline, CDR1 is LNHNV and CDR2 YYDKDF (reference sequence). Germline trimming cut 0 bases from V and 7 bases from J; bases unmatched to any gene: 5. The CDR3 is made up of 15 amino acids. This chain's CDR3 is CATSRDPASGNEQFF. The CDR3 DNA reads as TGTGCCACCAGCAGAGATCCGGCTAGCGGGAATGAGCAGTTCTTC.

This clonotype was observed at least ten times. V is TRBV20-1 and J is TRBJ2-4; 7 positions match TRBD2. Per germline, CDR1 DFQATT and CDR2 SNEGSKA (reference sequence). V shed 0 bases and J 7 bases; nucleotides not matched to a gene: 9. This CDR3 is built from 15 residues. For the CDR3, the DNA is TGCAGTGCTAGAGATTTTTCGCGGGAGAGTAACATTCAGTACTTC. It yields the protein CSARDFSRESNIQYF.

This clonotype was counted a few times. This chain connects TRBV2 to TRBJ2-4; D perhaps matches TRBD1 (6 bases). Deletions cut 6 bases from V and 1 base from J, with 10 bases between. CDR3 length: 14 amino acids. From germline, CDR1 is SNHLY and CDR2 FYNNEI. CDR3 sequence reads: CASSGQGAKNIQYF. As DNA, the CDR3 is TGTGCCAGCAGCGGCCAGGGGGCCAAAAACATTCAGTACTTC. The full variable domain, rest sourced from reference TRBV2 and TRBJ2-4, is EPEVTQTPSHQVTQMGQEVILRCVPISNHLYFYWYRQILGQKVEFLVSFYNNEISEKSEIFDDQFSVERPDGSNFTLKIRSTKLEDSAMYFCASSGQGAKNIQYFGAGTRLSVL.

The sample holds a few counts of this clonotype. The rearrangement uses TRBV6-6 and TRBJ2-7; D not certain. The CDR3 loop spans 16 amino acids. Looked up from germline, CDR1 is MNHNY and CDR2 is SVGAGI (reference sequence). The V gene lost 5 bases and the J gene lost 0 bases, with 17 bases spanning the gap. As DNA, the CDR3 is TGTGCCAGCAGTGACCGATCGGGCAGGAGCTCCTACGAGCAGTACTTC. Amino acid sequence: CASSDRSGRSSYEQYF.

Turning to this clonotype: A much larger clone lies a single base off, so this may be a read error. The chain joins TRBV2 to TRBJ2-2, with a tentative D call TRBD1 (6 bases). CDR1 is SNHLY, CDR2 FYNNEI, per germline. The length of the CDR3 is 17 residues. The CDR3 region has the DNA TGTGCCAGCAGTGAAGGGGTGTCTAGCCGGGACACCGAGGAGCTGTTTTTT. Its translation is CASSEGVSSRDTEELFF.

The chain has TRBV19 and TRBJ2-1; 15 bases align to TRBD2. This CDR3 is built from 14 residues. Losses at the gene ends were 4 bases for V and 13 bases for J; bases not matched to a gene: 5. Looked up from germline, CDR1 is LNHDA and CDR2 is SQIVND (reference sequence). The CDR3: CASSTGLAGGPQFF. DNA of the CDR3: TGTGCCAGTAGTACAGGACTAGCGGGAGGGCCACAGTTCTTC.

This clonotype was detected many times. This sequence joins TRBV28 and TRBJ2-3; tentatively, D is TRBD1 or TRBD2 (5 bases each). The V gene's germline CDR1 is MDHEN and CDR2 SYDVKM. Trimming took 10 bases from V and 4 from J, leaving 18 bases between them. CDR3 size: 14 residues. Written as DNA, the CDR3 is TGTGCCACTCGGTGGGTGGGGGTCTCAGATACGCAGTATTTT. Its translation: CATRWVGVSDTQYF.

This clonotype was seen more than once but under ten times. The rearrangement links TRBV7-9 to TRBJ2-1, with no clear D. V lost 9 bases to trimming and J lost 0 bases, with 18 bases between them. Per the germline V gene, CDR1 is SEHNR and CDR2 is FQNEAQ (reference sequence). The CDR3 length is 16 residues. The CDR3 nucleotides read TGTGCCAGGCCGAGGATCCTCCTTTCCTCCTACAATGAGCAGTTCTTC. Translating gives CARPRILLSSYNEQFF.

The chain has TRBV27 and TRBJ2-1; 12 nucleotides agree with TRBD2. With V trimmed by 6 bases and J by 10 bases, 7 bases remained unmatched. CDR1 is MNHEY and CDR2 is SMNVEV in the germline V gene (reference sequence). The CDR3 runs 14 residues. The CDR3: CASRGLAGGIEQFF. The CDR3 DNA reads as TGTGCCAGCAGGGGGCTAGCGGGAGGGATAGAGCAGTTCTTC.

This clonotype has a count of ten or more. This chain uses TRBV7-9 with TRBJ2-3, with 10 nucleotides matching TRBD1. This CDR3 has 16 amino acids. V shed 3 bases, J shed 4 bases, and the junction held 7 bases outside the gene matches. Per germline, CDR1 SEHNR and CDR2 FQNEAQ (reference sequence). CDR3 sequence reads: CASSFLRDRGSDTQYF. For the CDR3, the DNA is TGTGCCAGCAGCTTCCTCCGGGACAGGGGCTCAGATACGCAGTATTTT.

This clonotype was recorded at least ten times. This chain joins TRBV2 and TRBJ1-4; TRBD1 matches 8 bases. The CDR3 runs 15 residues. Germline-derived CDR1 and CDR2 are SNHLY and FYNNEI. The V segment lost 6 bases and the J segment 6 bases; nucleotides outside the gene matches: 9. CDR3 region: CASSDRGTADEKLFF. CDR3 sequence (DNA): TGTGCCAGCAGCGACAGGGGAACCGCAGATGAAAAACTGTTTTTT.

This chain joins TRBV7-3 and TRBJ2-1, with D maybe TRBD2 (6 bases). Germline CDR1 reads SGHTA; CDR2 reads FQGTGA. The germline V and J ends were trimmed by 1 base and 8 bases, with 18 bases remaining between them. This CDR3 is built from 16 residues. This CDR3 reads CASSLRSDGRGDEQFF. The CDR3 nucleotides are TGTGCCAGCAGCTTAAGATCCGACGGGAGAGGCGATGAGCAGTTCTTC.

The CDR3: CASNPPGGNTGELFF. CDR3 DNA: TGTGCCAGCAATCCCCCAGGGGGGAACACCGGGGAGCTGTTTTTT. J is TRBJ2-2 and V is TRBV12-3 or TRBV12-4, with 7 positions matching TRBD1. There are 15 residues in the CDR3. Trimming cost V 7 bases and J 1 base; bases outside gene matches: 6.

This clonotype was counted many times. The gene calls are TRBV30 and TRBJ1-2, with D unresolved. Trimming left V 5 bases short and J 2 bases short, with 3 bases between. Germline CDR1 GTSNPN, CDR2 SVGIG (reference sequence). CDR3 length equals 10 residues. CDR3 nucleotides: TGTGCCTGGGGAAACTATGGCTACACCTTC. Translation gives CAWGNYGYTF.

This clonotype was seen a few times. The V and J genes are TRBV6-2 or TRBV6-3 and TRBJ2-7; D is tentatively TRBD1 or TRBD2 (6 bases each). This CDR3 has 14 residues. The V end was cut by 2 bases, the J end by 2 bases, with 10 bases between. CDR1 MNHEY and CDR2 SVGEGT come from the germline V gene. The CDR3 is CASSYAGEAYEQYF. In DNA form, the CDR3 reads TGTGCCAGCAGTTACGCAGGGGAGGCCTACGAGCAGTACTTC.